Listed below are T cell receptor beta chains from one sample, sequenced in a study of T cell responses to AZD1222 COVID-19 vaccine. The method was immunoSEQ multiplex PCR; TCRdb's version includes in-frame clones alone and lacks a portion of them. This sample has roughly 60,000 clones, with about 90% found just once. The source was peripheral blood, collected on day 0 of AZD1222 vaccination. These TCRs come from an adult in good health. Each CDR3 is given with its conserved first and last residue. A D gene is named only where the DNA matches it firmly. Size is stated for part of the rows, as once, few or many counts, or as a class when the clone is expanded.

TRBV3-1/TRBV3-2	TRBJ1-1	TRBD1	.	TGTGCCAGCAGCCAGGACAGGCGGCCAGGCATGGCCACTGAAGCTTTCTTT	CASSQDRRPGMATEAFF
TRBV3-1/TRBV3-2	TRBJ1-6	TRBD1	once	TGTGCCAGCAGCCAGAAAGGGGGCGCGGGTTCACCCCTCCACTTT	CASSQKGGAGSPLHF
TRBV9	TRBJ1-2	.	once	TGTGCCAGCAGCCAAGCGGGGGGGGCGTTCGGCTACACCTTC	CASSQAGGAFGYTF
TRBV3-1/TRBV3-2	TRBJ1-2	.	.	TGTGCCAGCAGCCAAGATTTAGCGACAGGTGCCTTAGGCTACACCTTC	CASSQDLATGALGYTF
TRBV3-1/TRBV3-2	TRBJ1-1	TRBD1	.	TGTGCCAGCAGCCCTCATATGACAGGGGCTGGGACTGAAGCTTTCTTT	CASSPHMTGAGTEAFF
TRBV6-5	TRBJ1-1	.	.	TGTGCCAGCAGCTTCACCGCTTTGAACACTGAAGCTTTCTTT	CASSFTALNTEAFF
TRBV6-5	TRBJ2-2	.	once	TGTGCCAGCATCCAAATTGGCACCGGGGAGCTGTTTTTT	CASIQIGTGELFF
TRBV5-1	TRBJ2-2	.	.	TGCGCCAGCAGCAGGAGGGAATTTAACACCGGGGAGCTGTTTTTT	CASSRREFNTGELFF
TRBV15	TRBJ2-6	.	.	TGTGCCACCAGCAGAGATTTCGCTGGGGCCAACGTCCTGACTTTC	CATSRDFAGANVLTF
TRBV5-6	TRBJ2-5	.	.	TGTGCCAGCAGCTTGCAGCAAGAGACCCAGTACTTC	CASSLQQETQYF
TRBV7-2	TRBJ2-2	.	.	TGTGCCAGCAGCTTAGCGCGGTACACCGGGGAGCTGTTTTTT	CASSLARYTGELFF
TRBV27	TRBJ2-7	.	.	TGTGCCAGCAGTCTCCAGGGTGACGAGCAGTACTTC	CASSLQGDEQYF
TRBV3-1/TRBV3-2	TRBJ1-1	TRBD1	.	TGTGCCAGCAGCCGACGACAGGGAACTGAAGCTTTCTTT	CASSRRQGTEAFF
TRBV5-1	TRBJ1-1	.	.	TGCGCCAGCAGCTCGGTGGAAGGGACTGAAGCTTTCTTT	CASSSVEGTEAFF
TRBV12-3/TRBV12-4	TRBJ1-2	.	few	TGTGCCAGCACCCGGGGAGACGGCTACACCTTC	CASTRGDGYTF
TRBV7-3	TRBJ2-6	TRBD1	.	TGTGCCAGCAGCCCAACGTCGGGACAGGGTTATTATGGGGCCAACGTCCTGACTTTC	CASSPTSGQGYYGANVLTF
TRBV9	TRBJ2-6	TRBD1	.	TGTGCCAGCAGCCCGACAGGGATCGGGGCCAACGTCCTGACTTTC	CASSPTGIGANVLTF
TRBV5-1	TRBJ1-1	.	once	TGCGCCAGCAGCTTGGGGACAGCGAACACTGAAGCTTTCTTT	CASSLGTANTEAFF
TRBV5-1	TRBJ2-7	TRBD2	.	TGCGCCAGCAGCCCTACCGGGGGGAGCTACGAGCAGTACTTC	CASSPTGGSYEQYF
TRBV19	TRBJ2-1	TRBD2	.	TGTGCCAGTAGGGTAGCGGGCGCATACAATGAGCAGTTCTTC	CASRVAGAYNEQFF
TRBV19	TRBJ2-3	TRBD2	.	TGTGCCAGTAGTATCCGGGACTACCAGAGGACGCAGTATTTT	CASSIRDYQRTQYF
TRBV18	TRBJ1-1	.	.	TGTGCCAGCTCACCAACCGCGGGACTCTCAGGGACTGAAGCTTTCTTT	CASSPTAGLSGTEAFF
TRBV3-1/TRBV3-2	TRBJ1-1	TRBD1	few	TGTGCCAGCAGAAAGGGGACAGGGGGTAGCGGCCCGTTTTTTATGAACACTGAAGCTTTCTTT	CASRKGTGGSGPFFMNTEAFF
TRBV3-1/TRBV3-2	TRBJ2-2	.	.	TGTGCCAGCAGCCAAGACAGAAACACCGGGGAGCTGTTTTTT	CASSQDRNTGELFF
TRBV6-1	TRBJ1-2	.	.	TGTGCCAGCAGTGAAGCGACGGTCTATGGCTACACCTTC	CASSEATVYGYTF
TRBV5-1	TRBJ1-3	.	.	TGCGCCAGCAGCTTGGGCGGCAGACAATCTGGAAACACCATATATTTT	CASSLGGRQSGNTIYF
TRBV18	TRBJ2-3	TRBD1	.	TGTGCCAGCTCACTCAGACAGGGTTACACAGATACGCAGTATTTT	CASSLRQGYTDTQYF
TRBV6-5	TRBJ2-7	.	few	TGTGCCAGCAGGGGTTACTACGAGCAGTACTTC	CASRGYYEQYF
TRBV10-3	TRBJ1-2	.	once	TGTGCCATCAGTGCAGGGTATGGCTACACCTTC	CAISAGYGYTF
TRBV7-3	TRBJ2-3	.	.	TGTGCCAGCAGCTTACAGGGTGCGGTGGCAGATACGCAGTATTTT	CASSLQGAVADTQYF
TRBV25-1	TRBJ1-4	.	once	TGTGCCAGCAGTGAGAGGAAGGGGGGTGAAAAACTGTTTTTT	CASSERKGGEKLFF
TRBV11-2	TRBJ2-1	.	.	TGTGCCAGCACCTTGACGGGACCTGGGGAGCAGTTCTTC	CASTLTGPGEQFF
TRBV27	TRBJ2-6	.	.	TGTGCCAGCAGGGGCGGGGTATCTGGGGCCAACGTCCTGACTTTC	CASRGGVSGANVLTF
TRBV10-1	TRBJ2-1	TRBD1	.	TGCGCCAGCAGCGCCCCGGGGCAGGGGGTGAACAATGAGCAGTTCTTC	CASSAPGQGVNNEQFF
TRBV19	TRBJ1-4	.	.	TGTGCCAGTACCGCTGGGGGTACTGCAACTAATGAAAAACTGTTTTTT	CASTAGGTATNEKLFF
TRBV6-5	TRBJ1-1	TRBD1	.	TGTGCCAGCAGTCGAGCGACAGGGGATGTCACTGAAGCTTTCTTT	CASSRATGDVTEAFF
TRBV3-1/TRBV3-2	TRBJ1-6	.	.	TGTGCCAGCAGCCACGGGGGGCGTAATTCACCCCTCCACTTT	CASSHGGRNSPLHF
TRBV6-5	TRBJ1-2	.	.	TGTGCCAGCAGTTACCCCGGACGGGATTATGGCTACACCTTC	CASSYPGRDYGYTF
TRBV9	TRBJ1-2	TRBD1	.	TGTGCCAGCAGCGCCGGGGACAGGGGGCTGAGCTATGGCTACACCTTC	CASSAGDRGLSYGYTF
TRBV19	TRBJ1-1	TRBD1	.	TGTGCCAGTAGTCTTAGACAGGGTAGGAACACTGAAGCTTTCTTT	CASSLRQGRNTEAFF
TRBV11-2	TRBJ1-1	.	.	TGTGCCAGCAGCTCCTGGACGGGGAACACTGAAGCTTTCTTT	CASSSWTGNTEAFF
TRBV2	TRBJ2-2	TRBD1	.	TGTGCCAGCAGTGAAGCGGAACAGGGGGCGGCCGGGGAGCTGTTTTTT	CASSEAEQGAAGELFF
TRBV18	TRBJ1-5	TRBD1	once	TGTGCCAGCTCACCACAGGGACAGGCCAATCAGCCCCAGCATTTT	CASSPQGQANQPQHF
TRBV29-1	TRBJ1-1	TRBD1	.	TGCAGCGCCCGTCCAGGGGGACCGAACACTGAAGCTTTCTTT	CSARPGGPNTEAFF
TRBV27	TRBJ2-7	TRBD1	.	TGTGCCAGCAGTTTCCCCGGGACAGGGAGACACGAGCAGTACTTC	CASSFPGTGRHEQYF
TRBV2	TRBJ2-1	.	.	TGTGCCAGCGGGGGGCGGGACAATGAGCAGTTCTTC	CASGGRDNEQFF
TRBV5-1	TRBJ2-7	TRBD1	.	TGCGCCAGCAGCTTGGGCCCGGGACAGGATTCCTACGAGCAGTACTTC	CASSLGPGQDSYEQYF
TRBV12-3/TRBV12-4	TRBJ1-1	.	once	TGTGCCAGCAGTTTTGCGGGGAACACTGAAGCTTTCTTT	CASSFAGNTEAFF
TRBV4-2	TRBJ2-1	.	.	TGTGCCAGCAGCCAAGACATCTCTCAGGGAAATGAGCAGTTCTTC	CASSQDISQGNEQFF
TRBV15	TRBJ2-7	TRBD2	.	TGTGCCACCAGCAGAGCCCTGAGCGGGGGAAACGAGCAGTACTTC	CATSRALSGGNEQYF
TRBV6-5	TRBJ2-2	.	few	TGTGCCAGCAGTTACTCGATCTCCAGGGCAACCGGGGAGCTGTTTTTT	CASSYSISRATGELFF
TRBV18	TRBJ2-7	.	.	TGTGCCAGCTCATTAGCCCAGGGCGCTCTCTACGAGCAGTACTTC	CASSLAQGALYEQYF
TRBV19	TRBJ1-1	.	.	TGTGCCAGTAGTATGTTCCTGGGAGGGAACACTGAAGCTTTCTTT	CASSMFLGGNTEAFF